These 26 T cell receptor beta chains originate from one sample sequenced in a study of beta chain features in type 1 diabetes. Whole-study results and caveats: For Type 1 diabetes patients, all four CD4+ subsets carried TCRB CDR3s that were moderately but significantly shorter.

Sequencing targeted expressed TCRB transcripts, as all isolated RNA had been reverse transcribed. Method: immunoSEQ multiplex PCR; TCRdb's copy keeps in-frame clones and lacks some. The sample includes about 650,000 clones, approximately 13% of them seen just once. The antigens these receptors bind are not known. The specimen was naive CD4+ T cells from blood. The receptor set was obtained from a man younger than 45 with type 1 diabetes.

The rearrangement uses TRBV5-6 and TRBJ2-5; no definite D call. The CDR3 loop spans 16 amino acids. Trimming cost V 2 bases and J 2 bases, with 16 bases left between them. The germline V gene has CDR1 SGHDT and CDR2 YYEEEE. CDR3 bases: TGTGCCAGCAGCTTAGGCCAGAGTATCTTTCAAGAGACCCAGTACTTC. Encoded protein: CASSLGQSIFQETQYF.

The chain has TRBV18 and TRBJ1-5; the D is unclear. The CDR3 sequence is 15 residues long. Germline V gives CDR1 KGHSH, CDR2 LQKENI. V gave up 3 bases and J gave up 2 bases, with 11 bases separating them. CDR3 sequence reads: CASSPISNRNQPQHF. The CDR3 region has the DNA TGTGCCAGCTCACCTATCAGCAACCGCAATCAGCCCCAGCATTTT.

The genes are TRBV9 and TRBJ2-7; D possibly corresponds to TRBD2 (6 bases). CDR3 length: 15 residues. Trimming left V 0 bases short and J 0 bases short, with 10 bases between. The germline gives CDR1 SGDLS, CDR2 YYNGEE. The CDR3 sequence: CASSVAGESSYEQYF. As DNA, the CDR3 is TGTGCCAGCAGCGTAGCGGGGGAAAGCTCCTACGAGCAGTACTTC.

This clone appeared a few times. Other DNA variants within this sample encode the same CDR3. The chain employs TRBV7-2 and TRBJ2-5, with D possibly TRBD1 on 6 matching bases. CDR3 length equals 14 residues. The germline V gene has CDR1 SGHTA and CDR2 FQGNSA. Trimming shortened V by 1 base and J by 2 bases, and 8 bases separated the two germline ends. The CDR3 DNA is TGTGCCAGCAGCTTAGGGACAGCTCAAGAGACCCAGTACTTC. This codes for CASSLGTAQETQYF.

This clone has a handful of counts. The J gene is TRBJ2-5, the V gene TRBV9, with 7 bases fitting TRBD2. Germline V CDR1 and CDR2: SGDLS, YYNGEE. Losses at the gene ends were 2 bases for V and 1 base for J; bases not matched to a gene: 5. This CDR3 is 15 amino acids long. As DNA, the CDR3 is TGTGCCAGCAGCGTGGGGGGACTATTCCAAGAGACCCAGTACTTC. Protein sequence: CASSVGGLFQETQYF.

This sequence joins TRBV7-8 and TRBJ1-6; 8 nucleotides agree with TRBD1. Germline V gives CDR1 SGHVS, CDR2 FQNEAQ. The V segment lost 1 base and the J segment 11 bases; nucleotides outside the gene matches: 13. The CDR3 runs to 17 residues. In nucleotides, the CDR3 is TGTGCCAGCAGCTTAGGAACGTCAGGGGGCGCTATTACACCCCTCCACTTT. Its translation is CASSLGTSGGAITPLHF.

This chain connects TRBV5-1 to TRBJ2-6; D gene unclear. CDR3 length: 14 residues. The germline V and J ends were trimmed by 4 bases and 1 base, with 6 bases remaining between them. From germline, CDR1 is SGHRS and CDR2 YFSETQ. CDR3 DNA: TGCGCCAGCAGCACAGCGTCTGGGGCCAACGTCCTGACTTTC. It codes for CASSTASGANVLTF.

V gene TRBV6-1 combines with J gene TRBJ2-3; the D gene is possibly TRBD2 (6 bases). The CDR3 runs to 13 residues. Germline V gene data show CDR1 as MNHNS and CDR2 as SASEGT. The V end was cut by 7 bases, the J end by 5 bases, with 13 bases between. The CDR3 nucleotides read TGTGCCAGCACCCAGGTCGGGGGAGATACGCAGTATTTT. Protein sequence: CASTQVGGDTQYF.

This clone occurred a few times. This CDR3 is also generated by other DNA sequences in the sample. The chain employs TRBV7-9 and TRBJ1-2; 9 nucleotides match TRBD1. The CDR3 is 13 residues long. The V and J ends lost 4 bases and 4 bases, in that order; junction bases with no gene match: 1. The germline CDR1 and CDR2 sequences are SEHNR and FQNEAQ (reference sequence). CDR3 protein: CASSSGQGYGYTF. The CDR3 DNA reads TGTGCCAGCAGCTCGGGACAGGGCTATGGCTACACCTTC.

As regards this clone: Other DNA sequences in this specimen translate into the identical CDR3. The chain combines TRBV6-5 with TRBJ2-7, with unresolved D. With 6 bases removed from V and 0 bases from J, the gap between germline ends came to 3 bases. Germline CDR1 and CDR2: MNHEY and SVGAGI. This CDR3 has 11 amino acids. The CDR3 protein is CASRNSYEQYF. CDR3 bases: TGTGCCAGCAGAAACTCCTACGAGCAGTACTTC.

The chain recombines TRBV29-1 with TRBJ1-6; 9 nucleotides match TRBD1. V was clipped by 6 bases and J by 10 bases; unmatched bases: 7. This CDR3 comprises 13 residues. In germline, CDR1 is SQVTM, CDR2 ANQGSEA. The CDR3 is CSVQDRGSSPLHF. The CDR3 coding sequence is TGCAGCGTACAAGACAGGGGGAGCTCACCCCTCCACTTT.

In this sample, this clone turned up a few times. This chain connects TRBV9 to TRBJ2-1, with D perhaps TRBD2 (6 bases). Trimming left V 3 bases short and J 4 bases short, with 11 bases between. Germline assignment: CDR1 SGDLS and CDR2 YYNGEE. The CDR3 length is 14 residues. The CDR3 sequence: CASSAGLDYNEQFF. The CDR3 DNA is TGTGCCAGCAGCGCGGGACTGGATTACAATGAGCAGTTCTTC.

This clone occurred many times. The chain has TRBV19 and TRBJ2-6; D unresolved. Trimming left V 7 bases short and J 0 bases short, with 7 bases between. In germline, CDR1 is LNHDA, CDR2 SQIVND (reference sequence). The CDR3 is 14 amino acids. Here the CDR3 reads CASMMSSGANVLTF. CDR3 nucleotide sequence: TGTGCCAGTATGATGAGCTCTGGGGCCAACGTCCTGACTTTC.

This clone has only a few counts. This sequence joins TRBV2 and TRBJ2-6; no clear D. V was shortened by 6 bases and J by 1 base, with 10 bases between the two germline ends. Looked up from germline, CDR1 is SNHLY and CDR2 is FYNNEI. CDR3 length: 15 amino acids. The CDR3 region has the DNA TGTGCCAGCAGCCGACGGCGATCTGGGGCCAACGTCCTGACTTTC. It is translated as CASSRRRSGANVLTF.

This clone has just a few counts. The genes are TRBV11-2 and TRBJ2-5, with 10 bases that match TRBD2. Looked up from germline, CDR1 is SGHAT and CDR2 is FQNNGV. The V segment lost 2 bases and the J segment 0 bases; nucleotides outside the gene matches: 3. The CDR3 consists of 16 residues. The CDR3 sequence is CASSLLAGEYQETQYF. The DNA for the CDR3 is TGTGCCAGCAGCTTACTAGCGGGGGAGTACCAAGAGACCCAGTACTTC.

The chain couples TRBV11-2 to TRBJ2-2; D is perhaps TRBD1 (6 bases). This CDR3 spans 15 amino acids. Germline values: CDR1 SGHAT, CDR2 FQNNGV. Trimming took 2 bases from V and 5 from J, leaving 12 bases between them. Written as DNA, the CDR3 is TGTGCCAGCAGCTTAATAACAGGGTTAACCGGGGAGCTGTTTTTT. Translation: CASSLITGLTGELFF.

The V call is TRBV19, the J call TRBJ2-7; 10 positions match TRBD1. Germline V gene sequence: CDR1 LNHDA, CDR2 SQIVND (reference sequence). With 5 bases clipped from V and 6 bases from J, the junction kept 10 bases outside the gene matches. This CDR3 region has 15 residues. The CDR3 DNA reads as TGTGCCAGTAGTTCGCTGACAGGGGGCCGCTCCGAGCAGTACTTC. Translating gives CASSSLTGGRSEQYF.

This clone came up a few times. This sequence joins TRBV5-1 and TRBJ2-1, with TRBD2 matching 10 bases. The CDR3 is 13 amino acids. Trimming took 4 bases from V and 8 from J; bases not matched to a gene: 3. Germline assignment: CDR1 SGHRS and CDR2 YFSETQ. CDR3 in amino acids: CASSTGTSDEQFF. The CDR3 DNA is TGCGCCAGCAGCACCGGGACTAGCGATGAGCAGTTCTTC. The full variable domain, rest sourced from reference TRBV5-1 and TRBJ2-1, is KAGVTQTPRYLIKTRGQQVTLSCSPISGHRSVSWYQQTPGQGLQFLFEYFSETQRNKGNFPGRFSGRQFSNSRSEMNVSTLELGDSALYLCASSTGTSDEQFFGPGTRLTVL.

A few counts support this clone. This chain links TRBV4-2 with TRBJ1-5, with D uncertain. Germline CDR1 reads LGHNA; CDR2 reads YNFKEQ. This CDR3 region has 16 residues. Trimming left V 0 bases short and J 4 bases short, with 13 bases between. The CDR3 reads CASSQDFRAINQPQHF. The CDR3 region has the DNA TGTGCCAGCAGCCAAGATTTCCGGGCCATTAATCAGCCCCAGCATTTT.

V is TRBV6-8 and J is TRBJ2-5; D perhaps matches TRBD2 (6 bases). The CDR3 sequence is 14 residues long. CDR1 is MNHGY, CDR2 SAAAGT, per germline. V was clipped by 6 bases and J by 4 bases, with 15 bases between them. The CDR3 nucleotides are TGTGCCAGCAGACCAGGACTTAGCGGAGAGACCCAGTACTTC. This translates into CASRPGLSGETQYF.

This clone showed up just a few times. CDR3 in DNA: TGCGCCAGCAGCCTAACAGGGGGCCAGGGTGAAAAACTGTTTTTT. Its translation: CASSLTGGQGEKLFF. This chain connects TRBV4-3 to TRBJ1-4; TRBD1 agrees at 9 bases. The CDR3 is made up of 15 amino acids. J was trimmed by 7 bases and V by 4 bases; bases with no gene match: 7. Germline assignment: CDR1 LGHNA and CDR2 YSLEER.

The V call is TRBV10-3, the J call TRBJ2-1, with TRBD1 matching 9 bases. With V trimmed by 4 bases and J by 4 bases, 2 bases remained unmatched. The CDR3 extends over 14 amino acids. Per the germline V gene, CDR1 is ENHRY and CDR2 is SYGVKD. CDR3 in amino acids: CAISGQGEYNEQFF. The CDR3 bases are TGTGCCATCAGTGGACAGGGGGAGTACAATGAGCAGTTCTTC.

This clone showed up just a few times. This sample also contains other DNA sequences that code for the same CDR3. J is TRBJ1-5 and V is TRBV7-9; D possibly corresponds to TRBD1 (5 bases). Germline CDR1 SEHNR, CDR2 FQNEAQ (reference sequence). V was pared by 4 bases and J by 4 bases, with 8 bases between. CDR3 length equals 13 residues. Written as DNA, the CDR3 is TGTGCCAGCAGCTCCGACAGAAATCAGCCCCAGCATTTT. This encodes CASSSDRNQPQHF. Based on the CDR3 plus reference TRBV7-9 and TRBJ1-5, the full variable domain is DTGVSQNPRHKITKRGQNVTFRCDPISEHNRLYWYRQTLGQGPEFLTYFQNEAQLEKSRLLSDRFSAERPKGSFSTLEIQRTEQGDSAMYLCASSSDRNQPQHFGDGTRLSIL.

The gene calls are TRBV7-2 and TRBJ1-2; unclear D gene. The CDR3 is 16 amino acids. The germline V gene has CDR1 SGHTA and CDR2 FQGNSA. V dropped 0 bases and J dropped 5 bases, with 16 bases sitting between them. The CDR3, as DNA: TGTGCCAGCAGCTTAGCGCGTACAGCAACGATTTATGGCTACACCTTC. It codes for CASSLARTATIYGYTF.

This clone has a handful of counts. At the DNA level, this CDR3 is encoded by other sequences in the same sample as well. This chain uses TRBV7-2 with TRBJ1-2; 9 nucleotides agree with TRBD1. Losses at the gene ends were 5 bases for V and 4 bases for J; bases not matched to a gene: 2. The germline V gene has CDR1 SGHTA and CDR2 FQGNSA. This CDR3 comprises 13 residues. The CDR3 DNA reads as TGTGCCAGCAGCCCGGGACAGGGCTATGGCTACACCTTC. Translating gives CASSPGQGYGYTF.

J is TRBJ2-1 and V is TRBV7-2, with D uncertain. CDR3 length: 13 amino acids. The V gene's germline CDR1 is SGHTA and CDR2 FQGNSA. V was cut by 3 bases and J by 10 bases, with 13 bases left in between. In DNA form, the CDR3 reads TGTGCCAGCAGCTTTCCCTCTAGGGTAGAGCAGTTCTTC. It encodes CASSFPSRVEQFF.